This paragraph covers one T cell receptor (beta chain) sequence. Its antigen remains unknown. Other DNA sequences in this sample translate to the same CDR3. This sample stems from a study of cytomegalovirus exposure and HLA in healthy donors. Findings and limits, study-wide: V segments that were indistinguishable, TRBV6-2 and TRBV6-3 among them, were omitted from analysis.

The study ran its PCR with 60 Vbeta and 13 Jbeta primers. The assay was immunoSEQ multiplex PCR, and TCRdb's table has in-frame clones only and misses some. The sample holds roughly 63,000 clones, roughly 71% seen once. This CDR3 has 17 amino acids. The germline V gene has CDR1 KGHSH and CDR2 LQKENI. The junction had 5 bases not matched to a gene; V was cut back by 3 bases and J by 0 bases. The chain is built from TRBV18 and TRBJ2-4; TRBD1 agrees at 10 bases. Source material: PBMCs. This receptor was identified in a man aged 45-65 years in good health and CMV-seropositive. CDR3 sequence reads: CASSPNRDRGAKNIQYF. In DNA, the CDR3 is TGTGCCAGCTCACCCAACCGGGACAGGGGAGCCAAAAACATTCAGTACTTC.